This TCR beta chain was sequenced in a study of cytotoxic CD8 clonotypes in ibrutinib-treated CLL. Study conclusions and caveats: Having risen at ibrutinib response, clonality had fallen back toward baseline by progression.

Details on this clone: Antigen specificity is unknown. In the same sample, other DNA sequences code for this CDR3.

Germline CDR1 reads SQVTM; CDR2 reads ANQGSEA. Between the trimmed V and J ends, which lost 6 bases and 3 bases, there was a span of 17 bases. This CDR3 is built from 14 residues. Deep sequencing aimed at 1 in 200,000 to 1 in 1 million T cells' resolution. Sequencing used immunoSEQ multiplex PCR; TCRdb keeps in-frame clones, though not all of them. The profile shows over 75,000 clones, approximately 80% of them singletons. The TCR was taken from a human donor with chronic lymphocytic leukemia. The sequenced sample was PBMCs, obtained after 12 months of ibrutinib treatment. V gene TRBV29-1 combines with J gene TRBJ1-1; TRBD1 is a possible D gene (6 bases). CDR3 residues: CSVGGAGRHTEAFF. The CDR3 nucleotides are TGCAGCGTGGGGGGGGCTGGGAGACACACTGAAGCTTTCTTT. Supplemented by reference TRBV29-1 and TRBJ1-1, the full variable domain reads SAVISQKPSRDICQRGTSLTIQCQVDSQVTMMFWYRQQPGQSLTLIATANQGSEATYESGFVIDKFPISRPNLTFSTLTVSNMSPEDSSIYLCSVGGAGRHTEAFFGQGTRLTVV.